This is a list of T cell receptor beta chains from one sample in a study of post-analysis software for immune sequencing data. TCRdb recomputed calls from the PCR reads with MiXCR, one row per CDR3 protein. The data hold about 820,000 distinct CDR3 sequences, with around 50% observed a single time. The sample taken for sequencing was blood. The receptor set was obtained from a girl under 18 with multiple sclerosis. CDR3s leave out the opening cysteine and the closing phenylalanine or tryptophan. The order of the fields is CDR3 length, V gene, J gene, CDR3 protein.

cdr3_length: 12; v_call: TRBV7-2; j_call: TRBJ2-7; cdr3_aa: ASSLAGNRYEQY
cdr3_length: 15; v_call: TRBV20-1; j_call: TRBJ1-4; cdr3_aa: SARGRGGMILNEKLF
cdr3_length: 18; v_call: TRBV24-1; j_call: TRBJ2-6; cdr3_aa: ATSIMGTSGSYSGANVLT
cdr3_length: 13; v_call: TRBV25-1; j_call: TRBJ2-7; cdr3_aa: ASSESGTGSSEQY
cdr3_length: 13; v_call: TRBV6-6; j_call: TRBJ2-7; cdr3_aa: ASSYGAEKTYEQY
cdr3_length: 14; v_call: TRBV29-1; j_call: TRBJ2-1; cdr3_aa: SVESRDSLSYNEQF
cdr3_length: 13; v_call: TRBV6-5; j_call: TRBJ1-2; cdr3_aa: ASRAEGPGRSGYT
cdr3_length: 14; v_call: TRBV10-3; j_call: TRBJ2-7; cdr3_aa: AISESGRGESYEQY
cdr3_length: 13; v_call: TRBV20-1; j_call: TRBJ2-7; cdr3_aa: SARGGTGVGYEQY
cdr3_length: 16; v_call: TRBV6-1; j_call: TRBJ2-1; cdr3_aa: ASSDPLGTGEGHNEQF
cdr3_length: 10; v_call: TRBV4-1; j_call: TRBJ2-1; cdr3_aa: TSSLRGFEQF
cdr3_length: 9; v_call: TRBV20-1; j_call: TRBJ1-2; cdr3_aa: SASDSYGYT
cdr3_length: 11; v_call: TRBV12-5; j_call: TRBJ2-7; cdr3_aa: ASGSQRGYEQY
cdr3_length: 14; v_call: TRBV12-3/TRBV12-4; j_call: TRBJ1-5; cdr3_aa: ASSTGTGGRNQPQH
cdr3_length: 11; v_call: TRBV18; j_call: TRBJ2-1; cdr3_aa: ASSPPGAREQF
cdr3_length: 12; v_call: TRBV20-1; j_call: TRBJ2-5; cdr3_aa: SADPGGGQETQY
cdr3_length: 14; v_call: TRBV15; j_call: TRBJ2-7; cdr3_aa: ATSRDRDRGPYEQY
cdr3_length: 13; v_call: TRBV7-6; j_call: TRBJ2-3; cdr3_aa: ASSLDGARTDTQY
cdr3_length: 14; v_call: TRBV2; j_call: TRBJ2-7; cdr3_aa: ASIPRVAGGSYEQY
cdr3_length: 11; v_call: TRBV20-1; j_call: TRBJ2-5; cdr3_aa: SARVRGQETQY
cdr3_length: 14; v_call: TRBV7-2; j_call: TRBJ2-1; cdr3_aa: ASSSRLAGGIVEQF
cdr3_length: 14; v_call: TRBV12-5; j_call: TRBJ2-1; cdr3_aa: ATAWGLAGGPDEQF
cdr3_length: 16; v_call: TRBV12-3/TRBV12-4; j_call: TRBJ2-1; cdr3_aa: ASSLPSGGALGPREQF
cdr3_length: 14; v_call: TRBV7-8; j_call: TRBJ2-5; cdr3_aa: ASSLRGGGPQETQY
cdr3_length: 13; v_call: TRBV5-1; j_call: TRBJ2-7; cdr3_aa: ASSLAKETSYEQY
cdr3_length: 12; v_call: TRBV20-1; j_call: TRBJ2-5; cdr3_aa: SASWTGKGETQY
cdr3_length: 12; v_call: TRBV7-9; j_call: TRBJ2-7; cdr3_aa: ASSPLRGSYEQY
cdr3_length: 16; v_call: TRBV20-1; j_call: TRBJ2-3; cdr3_aa: SARDRSGMALGRDTQY
cdr3_length: 13; v_call: TRBV5-6; j_call: TRBJ2-1; cdr3_aa: ASSFFAGAYNEQF
cdr3_length: 11; v_call: TRBV29-1; j_call: TRBJ1-1; cdr3_aa: SVEPAEGTEAF
cdr3_length: 12; v_call: TRBV20-1; j_call: TRBJ2-3; cdr3_aa: SAPQLTTADTQY
cdr3_length: 13; v_call: TRBV5-5; j_call: TRBJ2-4; cdr3_aa: ASSLEGRPTESQY
cdr3_length: 15; v_call: TRBV5-1; j_call: TRBJ2-5; cdr3_aa: ASSLARTSGSDETQY
cdr3_length: 11; v_call: TRBV13; j_call: -; cdr3_aa: ASSLYNQETQY
cdr3_length: 11; v_call: TRBV4-1; j_call: TRBJ2-7; cdr3_aa: ASSQDSRLEQY
cdr3_length: 10; v_call: TRBV30; j_call: TRBJ1-5; cdr3_aa: AWSRGYQPQH
cdr3_length: 13; v_call: TRBV6-6; j_call: TRBJ2-1; cdr3_aa: ASTVLAGGPNEQF
cdr3_length: 12; v_call: TRBV29-1; j_call: TRBJ1-2; cdr3_aa: SVRGQGGVHGYT
cdr3_length: 10; v_call: TRBV28; j_call: TRBJ2-5; cdr3_aa: ASSPFKGTQY
cdr3_length: 13; v_call: TRBV27; j_call: TRBJ2-1; cdr3_aa: ASSGTSGSHHEQF
cdr3_length: 12; v_call: TRBV20-1; j_call: TRBJ2-1; cdr3_aa: SAREWTRDHEQF